Following are 14 T cell receptor beta chains from one sample sequenced in a study of T cells in localized non-small cell lung cancer. Libraries were prepared by immunoSEQ multiplex PCR; TCRdb keeps only in-frame clonotypes and omits some of them. The data contain roughly 30,000 clones, 80% to 95% of them singletons. The sequencing used peripheral blood, collected before any cancer treatment. These receptors all come from a female donor over 55 with stage I lung adenocarcinoma.

The chain joins TRBV7-9 to TRBJ2-7, with D perhaps given as TRBD1 or TRBD2 (5 bases each). The CDR3 loop spans 16 amino acids. From germline, CDR1 is SEHNR and CDR2 FQNEAQ (reference sequence). Trimming shortened V by 5 bases and J by 5 bases, and 22 bases separated the two germline ends. As DNA, the CDR3 is TGTGCCAGCAGCACAACTCGTGGGACGCTACGGGACGAGCAGTACTTC. The encoded protein is CASSTTRGTLRDEQYF.

The J gene is TRBJ2-1, the V gene TRBV5-4; 8 nucleotides match TRBD2. The CDR3 extends over 17 amino acids. V was clipped by 2 bases and J by 7 bases; unmatched bases: 14. The germline CDR1 and CDR2 sequences are SGHNT and YYREEE (reference sequence). The CDR3 here is CASSFAGGGRVLNEQFF. CDR3 DNA sequence: TGTGCCAGCAGCTTCGCTGGCGGGGGGCGCGTCCTTAATGAGCAGTTCTTC.

To note about this clone: One end of the junction is discordant with germline, which a read error may explain. J is TRBJ1-2 and V is TRBV30; D is unresolved. CDR3 length: 13 amino acids. Per germline, CDR1 GTSNPN and CDR2 SVGIG (reference sequence). In nucleotides, the CDR3 is TGTGCCTGGACAGGAGATACTAACTTTGGCTACACCTTC. Residues: CAWTGDTNFGYTF.

The gene calls are TRBV7-3 and TRBJ2-5; 8 nucleotides align to TRBD2. Germline V gene lookup returns CDR1 SGHTA and CDR2 FQGTGA. The V and J ends lost 2 bases and 5 bases, in that order; junction bases with no gene match: 7. The CDR3 has 15 residues. The DNA of the CDR3 is TGTGCCAGCAGCTTACAGCGGGGGTCTTTGGAGACCCAGTACTTC. As protein: CASSLQRGSLETQYF.

The rearrangement joins TRBV28 to TRBJ2-4; D perhaps matches TRBD1 (5 bases). V was pared by 4 bases and J by 13 bases, with 11 bases between. The germline CDR1 and CDR2 sequences are MDHEN and SYDVKM. The length of the CDR3 is 11 residues. The CDR3 loop is CASSYQGRQYF. The CDR3, as DNA: TGTGCCAGCAGTTATCAGGGTAGACAGTACTTC.

V and J are TRBV4-1 and TRBJ1-2; TRBD1 aligns across 7 bases. CDR1 is MGHRA and CDR2 is YSYEKL in the germline V gene. The CDR3 loop spans 16 amino acids. The J segment lost 5 bases and the V segment lost 5 bases, leaving 14 bases of the junction unmatched. The CDR3 DNA sequence: TGCGCCAGCAGCTGGACCGGGGACAGAGCTGATTATGGCTACACCTTC. This translates into CASSWTGDRADYGYTF.

The rearrangement links TRBV7-9 to TRBJ1-2, with D perhaps TRBD1 (6 bases). Trimming removed 5 bases from V and 3 bases from J, with 16 bases in between. This CDR3 has 15 residues. Germline V lookup: CDR1 SEHNR, CDR2 FQNEAQ (reference sequence). CDR3 amino acids: CASSGEGDRDYGYTF. CDR3 coding DNA: TGTGCCAGCAGCGGGGAGGGGGATCGAGACTATGGCTACACCTTC.

The gene calls are TRBV6-5 and TRBJ1-1; tentative D call: TRBD1 (6 bases). This CDR3 contains 15 residues. V was pared by 4 bases and J by 1 base, with 13 bases between. Germline CDR1 reads MNHEY; CDR2 reads SVGAGI. Written as DNA, the CDR3 is TGTGCCAGCAGTTCCGGGGGCATCGAGAACACTGAAGCTTTCTTT. It yields the protein CASSSGGIENTEAFF.

The chain uses TRBV7-9 and TRBJ2-5, with 8 bases that match TRBD2. With 6 bases clipped from V and 4 bases from J, the junction kept 13 bases outside the gene matches. This CDR3 contains 16 residues. Germline V CDR1 and CDR2: SEHNR, FQNEAQ (reference sequence). The CDR3 reads CASRLHREGRRETQYF. CDR3 sequence (DNA): TGTGCCAGCAGATTACACCGGGAGGGCCGACGAGAGACCCAGTACTTC.

J is TRBJ1-6 and V is TRBV30, with D uncertain. The CDR3 runs 14 residues. The ends were cut back, 1 base at V and 15 bases at J, with 19 bases in the middle. Per germline, CDR1 GTSNPN and CDR2 SVGIG (reference sequence). CDR3 nucleotide sequence: TGTGCCTGGAGTGGATCCCGCCAGGCTCTACTCCTCCACTTT. It yields the protein CAWSGSRQALLLHF.

This clone was detected only once. This chain uses TRBV28 with TRBJ1-2; D not resolved. The CDR3 length is 12 residues. Germline V CDR1 and CDR2: MDHEN, SYDVKM. Trimming left V 1 base short and J 6 bases short, with 6 bases between. CDR3 sequence reads: CASSLSRNGYTF. In DNA form, the CDR3 reads TGTGCCAGCAGTTTATCCCGTAATGGCTACACCTTC.

V and J are TRBV7-6 and TRBJ2-1; no firm D call. This CDR3 region has 18 residues. CDR1 and CDR2 (germline): SGHVS, FNYEAQ. V shed 0 bases and J shed 5 bases, with 20 bases lying between them. CDR3 sequence (DNA): TGTGCCAGCAGCTTAGCGCCGAGGCCAGTGGAAGTCGACAATGAGCAGTTCTTC. Translated, it gives CASSLAPRPVEVDNEQFF. The full variable domain, in which reference TRBV7-6 and TRBJ2-1 provide the parts outside the CDR3, is GAGVSQSPRYKVTKRGQDVALRCDPISGHVSLYWYRQALGQGPEFLTYFNYEAQQDKSGLPNDRFSAERPEGSISTLTIQRTEQRDSAMYRCASSLAPRPVEVDNEQFFGPGTRLTVL.

The chain combines TRBV27 with TRBJ2-2, with a weak D call TRBD1 (5 bases). The germline V and J ends were trimmed by 4 bases and 4 bases, with 7 bases remaining between them. The CDR3 length is 13 residues. In germline, CDR1 is MNHEY, CDR2 SMNVEV (reference sequence). As DNA, the CDR3 is TGTGCCAGCAGTTCTGGGGCCACCGGGGAGCTGTTTTTT. It codes for CASSSGATGELFF.

This clone has just one count. The chain employs TRBV5-4 and TRBJ2-3; perhaps TRBD2 as D (7 bases). CDR3 length: 15 amino acids. V gave up 4 bases and J gave up 5 bases, with 17 bases separating them. Germline CDR1 is SGHNT and CDR2 is YYREEE (reference sequence). CDR3 sequence reads: CASSPGGPGVDTQYF. In DNA, the CDR3 is TGTGCCAGCAGCCCGGGGGGCCCGGGGGTAGATACGCAGTATTTT. Variable domain in full (rest from reference TRBV5-4 and TRBJ2-3): ETGVTQSPTHLIKTRGQQVTLRCSSQSGHNTVSWYQQALGQGPQFIFQYYREEENGRGNFPPRFSGLQFPNYSSELNVNALELDDSALYLCASSPGGPGVDTQYFGPGTRLTVL.